These 30 T cell receptor beta chains share one sample of origin, sequenced in a study of shared clonotypes between healthy human individuals. Assay: immunoSEQ multiplex PCR; the TCRdb copy retains only in-frame clones and omits some. Among some 2,500,000 clones, about 90% were seen once, and the ten largest hold approximately 0.39%. The specimen was naive CD4+ T cells from PBMCs. As for subset: CD45RA+ positively selected. These receptors came from a man younger than 35 in good health. Some clones in this sample may be carry-over from other donors' samples.

Regarding this clone: Other nucleotide sequences in the sample specify the same CDR3. CDR3 loop: CASSYASSGNTIYF. CDR3 coding DNA: TGTGCCAGCAGTTACGCGTCCTCTGGAAACACCATATATTTT. This chain joins TRBV6-5 and TRBJ1-3; D is ambiguous. The CDR3 has 14 amino acids. Trimming removed 2 bases at V and 0 bases at J, with 5 bases between. Germline-derived CDR1 and CDR2 are MNHEY and SVGAGI.

This clone was seen once. V is TRBV10-3 and J is TRBJ2-3, with 8 nucleotides matching TRBD2. V trimming: 2 bases; J trimming: 6 bases; junction bases outside the gene matches: 7. The CDR3 is made up of 15 amino acids. Per germline, CDR1 ENHRY and CDR2 SYGVKD. In DNA, the CDR3 is TGTGCCATCAGTGAGAAAAACGGGAGGGTGGATACGCAGTATTTT. It encodes CAISEKNGRVDTQYF.

The chain is built from TRBV5-5 and TRBJ1-1, with TRBD1 matching 9 bases. This CDR3 is 15 amino acids long. J lost 1 base, V lost 4 bases, and 5 bases had no gene match. Looked up from germline, CDR1 is SGHKS and CDR2 is YYEKEE (reference sequence). This chain's CDR3 is CASSLTGGGNTEAFF. The CDR3 DNA reads TGTGCCAGCAGCCTGACAGGGGGTGGGAACACTGAAGCTTTCTTT.

This clone was picked up a small number of times. The CDR3 DNA is TGCAGTGAGGGGACTTCGGGCTACACCTTC. It translates to CSEGTSGYTF. The gene calls are TRBV20-1 and TRBJ1-2; D might be TRBD1 (5 bases). Germline assignment: CDR1 DFQATT and CDR2 SNEGSKA (reference sequence). The CDR3 spans 10 residues. Trimming cost V 7 bases and J 8 bases, with 11 bases left between them.

The rearrangement joins TRBV4-1 to TRBJ1-5; TRBD1 might be the D (5 bases). From germline, CDR1 is MGHRA and CDR2 YSYEKL. Trimming cost V 0 bases and J 7 bases, with 16 bases left between them. This CDR3 region has 16 residues. CDR3 bases: TGCGCCAGCAGCCAAGAGCGAGACGGGGGGGAACAGCCCCAGCATTTT. Amino acids: CASSQERDGGEQPQHF.

The chain joins TRBV5-1 to TRBJ2-7; a possible D gene is TRBD2 (7 bases). From germline, CDR1 is SGHRS and CDR2 YFSETQ. V was clipped by 0 bases and J by 3 bases, with 19 bases between them. The CDR3 sequence is 17 residues long. The CDR3 sequence: CASSLEMDSRGVYEQYF. The CDR3 bases are TGCGCCAGCAGCTTGGAGATGGACAGCCGGGGGGTCTACGAGCAGTACTTC.

This clone was counted a single time. This chain connects TRBV5-1 to TRBJ2-3; no clear D. The V and J ends lost 5 bases and 2 bases respectively, with 12 bases between them. In germline, CDR1 is SGHRS, CDR2 YFSETQ. This CDR3 region has 14 residues. The CDR3 here is CASRIGSVTDTQYF. CDR3 coding DNA: TGCGCCAGCAGGATTGGAAGCGTCACAGATACGCAGTATTTT.

The chain uses TRBV9 and TRBJ2-1, with TRBD1 matching 8 bases. This CDR3 contains 16 residues. V was pared by 3 bases and J by 1 base, with 6 bases of the junction left unmatched. CDR1 and CDR2 (germline): SGDLS, YYNGEE. CDR3 protein: CASSADGQGSYNEQFF. CDR3 in DNA: TGTGCCAGCAGCGCTGACGGACAGGGATCCTACAATGAGCAGTTCTTC.

V usage is TRBV6-5 and J usage is TRBJ1-5, with D unresolved. Germline V CDR1 and CDR2: MNHEY, SVGAGI. The CDR3 has 15 residues. Trimming pared 0 bases from V and 0 bases from J, leaving 6 bases between. Written as DNA, the CDR3 is TGTGCCAGCAGTTACTCCTCCAGTAGCAATCAGCCCCAGCATTTT. Protein: CASSYSSSSNQPQHF.

The chain has TRBV5-1 and TRBJ1-1; TRBD1 agrees at 7 bases. The CDR3 is 16 amino acids. V was pared by 0 bases and J by 4 bases, with 9 bases of the junction left unmatched. Germline lookup yields CDR1 SGHRS and CDR2 YFSETQ. The CDR3 region is CASSLAEGGRGTEAFF. CDR3 bases: TGCGCCAGCAGCTTGGCCGAAGGGGGCAGAGGCACTGAAGCTTTCTTT. Looking up the rest from reference TRBV5-1 and TRBJ1-1 gives the full variable domain: KAGVTQTPRYLIKTRGQQVTLSCSPISGHRSVSWYQQTPGQGLQFLFEYFSETQRNKGNFPGRFSGRQFSNSRSEMNVSTLELGDSALYLCASSLAEGGRGTEAFFGQGTRLTVV.

CDR3 in DNA: TGTGCCAGCAGTGAATGGCAGAGCTCTGGAAACACCATATATTTT. This gives the protein CASSEWQSSGNTIYF. The V call is TRBV25-1, the J call TRBJ1-3; D call uncertain. In germline, CDR1 is MGHDK, CDR2 SYGVNS. V was trimmed by 1 base and J by 0 bases, leaving 7 bases between them. The length of the CDR3 is 15 residues.

This rearrangement joins TRBV7-9 to TRBJ2-1; D ambiguous. CDR1 and CDR2 from the germline V gene are SEHNR and FQNEAQ (reference sequence). V was cut by 1 base and J by 6 bases, with 10 bases left in between. The CDR3 spans 14 residues. CDR3 nucleotide sequence: TGTGCCAGCAGCTTAGTGGCCCGCTCCAATGAGCAGTTCTTC. Protein: CASSLVARSNEQFF. Combining the CDR3 with reference TRBV7-9 and TRBJ2-1 gives the whole variable domain DTGVSQNPRHKITKRGQNVTFRCDPISEHNRLYWYRQTLGQGPEFLTYFQNEAQLEKSRLLSDRFSAERPKGSFSTLEIQRTEQGDSAMYLCASSLVARSNEQFFGPGTRLTVL.

The chain combines TRBV19 with TRBJ1-2; 9 bases are a match to TRBD1. Germline CDR1 LNHDA, CDR2 SQIVND (reference sequence). The ends lost 4 bases at V and 8 bases at J; junction bases unmatched: 8. The CDR3 spans 14 residues. The CDR3 region has the DNA TGTGCCAGTAGTACGTCTGGGACAGGGAGCGGCTACACCTTC. Translating it yields CASSTSGTGSGYTF.

The chain combines TRBV5-1 with TRBJ2-2; possibly TRBD1 or TRBD2 for D (5 bases each). V lost 5 bases and J lost 6, with 14 bases in between. The CDR3 loop spans 14 amino acids. Per germline, CDR1 SGHRS and CDR2 YFSETQ. The CDR3 spells CASSRDRAPGELFF. DNA of the CDR3: TGCGCCAGCAGTCGGGACCGGGCGCCCGGGGAGCTGTTTTTT.

As regards this clone: The same CDR3 also results from other DNA sequences found in this sample. This sequence joins TRBV28 and TRBJ2-1; D gene uncertain. Germline assignment: CDR1 MDHEN and CDR2 SYDVKM. V was trimmed by 2 bases and J by 4 bases, leaving 3 bases between them. CDR3 length equals 12 residues. CDR3 in DNA: TGTGCCAGCAGTTTAATTTACAATGAGCAGTTCTTC. It specifies CASSLIYNEQFF.

The gene calls are TRBV5-1 and TRBJ1-4, with 10 positions matching TRBD1. Trimming took 3 bases from V and 4 from J; bases not matched to a gene: 6. The CDR3 runs to 16 residues. CDR1 and CDR2 from the germline V gene are SGHRS and YFSETQ. Here the CDR3 DNA reads TGCGCCAGCAGCTATGGGACAGGGGCTCTTAATGAAAAACTGTTTTTT. Protein product: CASSYGTGALNEKLFF.

The chain is built from TRBV6-5 and TRBJ1-2; tentative D call: TRBD1 (6 bases). The length of the CDR3 is 15 residues. The V gene's germline CDR1 is MNHEY and CDR2 SVGAGI. Trimming pared 5 bases from V and 3 bases from J, leaving 16 bases between. The CDR3 loop reads CASSAPSGAHYGYTF. The CDR3 nucleotides read TGTGCCAGCAGTGCCCCTTCAGGGGCCCACTATGGCTACACCTTC.

With regard to this clone: The same CDR3 arises from other DNA sequences in this sample as well. V and J are TRBV28 and TRBJ2-4, with D possibly TRBD2 on 5 matching bases. Trimming stripped 6 bases from V and 0 bases from J, with 9 bases between. Per germline, CDR1 MDHEN and CDR2 SYDVKM. The CDR3 contains 14 residues. The chain's CDR3 is CASRDSLAKNIQYF. For the CDR3, the DNA is TGTGCCAGCAGGGACTCTTTAGCCAAAAACATTCAGTACTTC.

This chain joins TRBV28 and TRBJ1-2; weak D call: TRBD1 (6 bases). Germline CDR1 MDHEN, CDR2 SYDVKM. CDR3 length: 14 residues. V lost 6 bases and J lost 4, with 15 bases in between. The CDR3 DNA follows: TGTGCCAGCAGACCCGCCGGGGGCGGCTATGGCTACACCTTC. It encodes CASRPAGGGYGYTF.

The chain employs TRBV7-2 and TRBJ2-3; 9 nucleotides agree with TRBD2. CDR3 length: 17 amino acids. The germline CDR1 and CDR2 sequences are SGHTA and FQGNSA. Losses at the gene ends were 5 bases for V and 1 base for J; bases not matched to a gene: 10. CDR3 region: CASSPSIAGAGTDTQYF. DNA of the CDR3: TGTGCCAGCAGCCCTTCTATAGCGGGAGCGGGCACAGATACGCAGTATTTT.

Remarks on this clone: This same CDR3 is encoded by further DNA sequences in the sample. V usage is TRBV5-1 and J usage is TRBJ1-1; D remains ambiguous. This CDR3 contains 13 residues. V was clipped by 4 bases and J by 0 bases, with 7 bases between them. Germline CDR1 reads SGHRS; CDR2 reads YFSETQ. CDR3 in amino acids: CASSPYMNTEAFF. The DNA for the CDR3 is TGCGCCAGCAGCCCCTATATGAACACTGAAGCTTTCTTT.

V is TRBV28 and J is TRBJ2-7; D is perhaps TRBD1 or TRBD2 (5 bases each). Germline assignment: CDR1 MDHEN and CDR2 SYDVKM. V gave up 5 bases and J gave up 6 bases, with 11 bases separating them. The CDR3 runs 12 residues. In DNA form, the CDR3 reads TGTGCCAGCAGTCCGTTGGGACCCGAGCAGTACTTC. Its protein product is CASSPLGPEQYF.

This chain joins TRBV27 and TRBJ1-1; D might be TRBD1 (5 bases). The CDR3 consists of 13 residues. The germline CDR1 and CDR2 sequences are MNHEY and SMNVEV (reference sequence). V was trimmed by 8 bases and J by 10 bases, leaving 20 bases between them. The CDR3 is CASAPTRGGGAFF. CDR3 nucleotides: TGTGCCAGCGCCCCAACCCGGGGCGGGGGAGCTTTCTTT.

The chain combines TRBV4-1 with TRBJ2-3; TRBD2 matches 8 bases. V lost 1 base to trimming and J lost 2 bases; unmatched junction nucleotides: 8. This CDR3 has 17 amino acids. Germline V lookup: CDR1 MGHRA, CDR2 YSYEKL. The CDR3: CASSQGIAGLLTDTQYF. The CDR3 DNA sequence: TGCGCCAGCAGCCAAGGGATAGCGGGACTACTCACAGATACGCAGTATTTT.

This clone showed up just once. V is TRBV27 and J is TRBJ2-6; TRBD1 might be the D (6 bases). This CDR3 comprises 16 residues. The germline V gene encodes CDR1 MNHEY and CDR2 SMNVEV (reference sequence). With 5 bases removed from V and 2 bases from J, the gap between germline ends came to 13 bases. The CDR3 sequence is CASSRGSGAGANVLTF. For the CDR3, the DNA is TGTGCCAGCAGTCGAGGTTCAGGGGCTGGGGCCAACGTCCTGACTTTC. Full variable domain (missing parts from reference TRBV27 and TRBJ2-6): EAQVTQNPRYLITVTGKKLTVTCSQNMNHEYMSWYRQDPGLGLRQIYYSMNVEVTDKGDVPEGYKVSRKEKRNFPLILESPSPNQTSLYFCASSRGSGAGANVLTFGAGSRLTVL.

As regards this clone: Other DNA sequences in the same sample also yield this CDR3. V is TRBV5-1 and J is TRBJ2-3, with 9 positions matching TRBD2. V lost 0 bases and J lost 5; bases outside the gene matches: 1. Germline lookup yields CDR1 SGHRS and CDR2 YFSETQ. The CDR3 is 14 residues long. This CDR3 is CASSLDSGGDTQYF. The CDR3 nucleotides read TGCGCCAGCAGCTTGGATAGCGGGGGAGATACGCAGTATTTT.

This clone was recorded a few times. The chain carries TRBV7-2 and TRBJ1-5; D is uncertain. This CDR3 spans 14 amino acids. V lost 4 bases and J 1 base, leaving 8 bases between the germline ends. The germline V gene has CDR1 SGHTA and CDR2 FQGNSA. The CDR3 DNA follows: TGTGCCAGCAGCTCTGAGGGCAGCAATCAGCCCCAGCATTTT. It encodes CASSSEGSNQPQHF.

The rearrangement uses TRBV6-5 and TRBJ1-2; 9 bases match TRBD1. V gave up 1 base and J gave up 2 bases; unmatched junction bases: 2. This CDR3 comprises 15 residues. From germline, CDR1 is MNHEY and CDR2 SVGAGI. CDR3 amino acids: CASSYWGQGNYGYTF. CDR3 bases: TGTGCCAGCAGTTACTGGGGACAGGGCAACTATGGCTACACCTTC.

The rearrangement joins TRBV5-1 to TRBJ2-7, with 10 bases that match TRBD1. Unmatched junction bases numbered 4, after V lost 4 bases and J lost 0 bases. The CDR3 consists of 15 residues. Germline V gene sequence: CDR1 SGHRS, CDR2 YFSETQ. Here the CDR3 reads CASSRRTGGSYEQYF. The CDR3 coding sequence is TGCGCCAGCAGCAGACGGACAGGGGGCTCCTACGAGCAGTACTTC.

CDR3: CASSLVVGELFF. CDR3 DNA sequence: TGTGCCAGCAGCTTAGTGGTCGGGGAGCTGTTTTTT. The V call is TRBV7-2, the J call TRBJ2-2; D remains unclear. Trimming left V 1 base short and J 7 bases short, with 4 bases between. Germline V CDR1 and CDR2: SGHTA, FQGNSA. The CDR3 is 12 amino acids.